This entry features one T cell receptor (beta chain) sequence. TCR beta CDR3 regions were amplified from RNA. TCR CDR3 regions were first amplified by RT-PCR with HTBI primers. In TCRdb, the multiplex PCR reads were re-called with MiXCR into one record per CDR3 protein. The sample lists 650,000 to 750,000 distinct CDR3 sequences; around 13% were seen once. The data are from a study of T cells in Graves' hyperthyroidism and ophthalmopathy. Germline V gene lookup returns CDR1 LNHDA and CDR2 SQIVND (reference sequence). Trimming removed 0 bases from V and 4 bases from J; junction bases left unmatched: 1. The CDR3 is 15 residues long.

The sample consisted of blood. The chain has TRBV19 and TRBJ1-3, with TRBD1 identical over 9 bases. The TCR sequence derives from a woman under 30 with Graves' hyperthyroidism. CDR3 nucleotide sequence: TGTGCCAGTAGTATAGACGGGACAGGGGGAAACACCATATATTTT. Protein: CASSIDGTGGNTIYF.